This T cell receptor (beta chain) was recovered during a study of T-cell reconstitution after alpha-beta-depleted transplantation in children. Germline CDR1 SEHNR, CDR2 FQNEAQ (reference sequence). V lost 0 bases, J lost 7 bases, and 6 bases stayed unmatched. The CDR3 has 15 amino acids. The TCRbeta library was prepared with unique molecular identifiers. TCRdb reprocessed the PCR reads via MiXCR and lists one record per CDR3 protein. The sample contains 500,000 or so distinct CDR3 sequences, over 25% of which appear only once. This clonotype was observed a handful of times. The sample here was PBMCs from the stem cell graft donor, taken from the stem cell graft. This rearrangement joins TRBV7-9 to TRBJ2-1, with 7 bases aligning to TRBD2. The sequence derives from a human donor who donated a stem cell graft to a child with aplastic anemia. CDR3 residues: CASSLALAEGNEQFF. The CDR3 DNA sequence: TGTGCCAGCAGCTTAGCCCTAGCGGAAGGGAATGAGCAGTTCTTC.